This T cell receptor beta chain was sequenced for a study of T-cell reconstitution after alpha-beta-depleted transplantation in children. The CDR3 has 13 residues. V lost 5 bases to trimming and J lost 10 bases; unmatched junction nucleotides: 8. In its sample, this clonotype was seen a few times. The authors prepared the TCRbeta library with unique molecular identifiers. TCRdb re-called the PCR reads through MiXCR, storing one row per CDR3 protein. There are around 500,000 distinct CDR3 sequences in the sample; under 15% occur only once, and about 5% lies in the top ten. The specimen was PBMCs from the stem cell graft donor, collected from the stem cell graft. The clonotype originates from a human donor who donated a stem cell graft to a child with combined immunodeficiency. The chain couples TRBV12-3 or TRBV12-4 to TRBJ1-1; 9 bases map to TRBD1. In DNA, the CDR3 is TGTGCCAGCAGTCGTGGACAGGGGTTGCGAGCTTTCTTT. Amino acid sequence: CASSRGQGLRAFF.